This T cell receptor (beta chain) was identified in a study of shared clonotypes between healthy human individuals (dated by TCRdb to the early 2020s). In terms of the full investigation: The cohort comprised a couple of women and a few men aged 18 to 49 years. For each donor, CD4 naive and CD4 memory were each run on three plates, CD8 naive on two plates, and CD8 memory on one plate. The study deeply sequenced blood TCR repertoires of five healthy adults to estimate repertoire size and the extent of clonotype sharing between individuals. To increase sequencing depth and limit assay-specific biases, different laboratories used diverse techniques to prepare libraries and sequence TCR repertoires. Between about 0.85 and 8.9 billion PBMCs per donor were obtained by leukapheresis.

Donors were healthy HIV-negative adults with no recently reported acute infections or vaccinations. Every donor was a Caucasian adult living in Nashville, Tennessee, USA. CD4+ T cells were enriched by magnetic negative selection; naive cells were then positively selected on CD45RA, and the negative fraction formed the memory subset. After blood collection by leukapheresis, PBMCs were isolated using Ficoll-Histopaque density gradient centrifugation and then cryopreserved in the vapor phase of liquid nitrogen. Purity and quantity of every magnetically sorted T cell population were checked by analytical flow cytometry. Genomic DNA was isolated from every sorted fraction and measured by UV absorbance on a Nanodrop 2000c. Details on this clone: This clone's antigen is unknown. Base qualities are not recorded, but no much larger clone differs from it by a single base.

V lost 1 base and J lost 3 bases; the stretch between them is 10 bases long. Including cysteine and phenylalanine, the CDR3 has 14 amino acids. Only CDR3 DNA remains: 42 bases, in frame from the first base. Looking up the germline V gene yields CDR1 LGHNA and CDR2 YNFKEQ. Paper-wide results and their limitations: Because the study included a small number of donors, the genetic and exposure-history diversity represented was limited. Naive subsets generally had larger estimated clonotype richness than memory subsets did. Compared with non-shared clonotypes, clonotypes shared by all four sorted-subset donors had higher generation probabilities. When several donors were compared, the shared fraction of clonotypes was 5% to 6.5% for naive CD4, 3.5% for naive CD8, 2.3% for memory CD4, and about 0.36% for memory CD8. Incomplete sequencing was indicated by rarefaction of sorted-subset datasets, despite the large sequencing depth. Only blood was sampled, and tissue TCR repertoires likely differ from those in blood. Pairwise subsampling indicated that sequencing depth was expected to affect the degree of clonotype sharing among donors.

Using the deep immunoSEQ assay, TCR CDR3 regions were amplified from genomic DNA by multiplex PCR. Extracted genomic DNA from each cell subset was distributed evenly across all wells of several immunoSEQ 96-well plates, and each plate was treated as a replicate. For sorted subsets, each replicate PCR was loaded with 200 ng genomic DNA, equivalent to 30,000 to 35,000 T cell genomes. The purified libraries were quantified using a Qubit 3.0 fluorometer, sized with a Bioanalyzer 2100, and then quantified again using the KAPA Library Quantification kit. A separate single-read 150-cycle Illumina NextSeq 550 flow cell was used to sequence each immunoSEQ 96-well plate. The authors processed their data as follows. The immunoSEQ output contained only junctional sequences without quality scores, so filtering could not match that applied to full-length reads. Sequences were annotated with PyIR, a Python wrapper for IgBLAST v1.9, using IMGT germline references to assign V/J genes and CDR3. Reads were removed for weak V/J assignments (E-value above 1e-6), missing CDR3, stop codons, out-of-frame junctions, or ambiguous translated residues. V3J clonotypes were defined as sequences sharing the same inferred V gene, J gene, and CDR3 amino acid sequence. Percentage overlap between repertoires was computed as shared unique clonotypes divided by the size of the smaller repertoire. RTK rarefaction, the Chao1 estimator, and Recon v2.1 estimates of unobserved clonotypes were used to assess repertoire richness. For all TCRbeta clonotypes obtained by the gDNA method from several donors, generation probabilities were computed with OLGA. Drawn from immuneACCESS, this table holds only the in-frame rearrangements with V and J called that TCRdb kept. Clones are partly lost; checked studies trace under half to an unresolved V gene and leave the rest unexplained. The V and J calls and the clone size are those of that table, but D and trimming were determined from the DNA. This sample lists more than 1.2 million clones; 98% to 99% were detected once. The ten most abundant clones make up approximately 0.38% of the sample.

Recombination connected TRBV4-2 to TRBJ2-7; the D gene is not confidently resolved. The specimen was naive CD4+ T cells sorted from blood. In the paper's terms, the cell subset or site label means: CD45RA+ positively selected. This receptor was obtained from a man younger than 45 in good health. The sequenced DNA is TGTGCCAGCAGCCAAGCCCACCCAGGCTACGAGCAGTACTTC. Its product reads: CASSQAHPGYEQYF.